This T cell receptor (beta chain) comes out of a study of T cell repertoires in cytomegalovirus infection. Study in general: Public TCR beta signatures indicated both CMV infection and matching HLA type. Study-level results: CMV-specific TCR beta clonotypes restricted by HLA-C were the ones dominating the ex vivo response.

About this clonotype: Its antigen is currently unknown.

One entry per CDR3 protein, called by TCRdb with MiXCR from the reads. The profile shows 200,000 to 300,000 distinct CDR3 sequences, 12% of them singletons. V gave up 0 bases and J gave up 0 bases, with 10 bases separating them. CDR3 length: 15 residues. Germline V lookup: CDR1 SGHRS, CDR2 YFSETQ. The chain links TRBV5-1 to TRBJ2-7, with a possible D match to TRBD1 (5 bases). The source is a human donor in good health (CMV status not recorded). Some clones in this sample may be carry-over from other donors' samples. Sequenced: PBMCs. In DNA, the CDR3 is TGCGCCAGCAGCTTGGAAAGACAGACCTCCTACGAGCAGTACTTC. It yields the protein CASSLERQTSYEQYF.